This TCR beta chain appears in the sequencing data of a study of T-cell memory formation after mild COVID-19. V shed 4 bases and J 4 bases; nucleotides not matched to a gene: 11. The CDR3 has 17 residues. Germline assignment: CDR1 SGDLS and CDR2 YYNGEE. MiXCR, run by TCRdb on the 5' RACE reads, gives a single entry per CDR3 protein. The sample shows roughly 130,000 distinct CDR3 sequences, 15% to 20% of them seen only once. Sequenced input: PBMCs or a T cell subset sorted from them (not recorded which). The rearrangement joins TRBV9 to TRBJ2-2, with 9 nucleotides matching TRBD1. The sequence was obtained from a man in his late teens or twenties who had mild COVID-19 (a few samples of this study predate the infection). Cell type and time point are not known. CDR3 amino acids: CASSPTPRTGATGELFF. The CDR3 region has the DNA TGTGCCAGCAGCCCCACCCCGCGGACAGGGGCCACCGGGGAGCTGTTTTTT.